The T cell receptor (beta chain) under discussion was sequenced for a study of blood T cell repertoires in COVID-19. Study-wide context: T cells, B-cell-depleted T cells, or PBMCs supplied cDNA or gDNA.

Trimming took 2 bases from V and 9 from J, leaving 14 bases between them. Germline V CDR1 and CDR2: MDHEN, SYDVKM. The CDR3 length is 15 residues. Using immunoSEQ multiplex PCR, the repertoire was profiled, and TCRdb retains in-frame clones only, with some absent. The repertoire consists of about 170,000 clones, with around 82% occurring once and the leading ten covering over 2%. The sequencing input was peripheral blood. The rearrangement joins TRBV28 to TRBJ1-6, with D possibly TRBD1 on 5 matching bases. The TCR originated in a woman older than 75 with acute or convalescent COVID-19. The DNA for the CDR3 is TGTGCCAGCAGTTTACAGGGTAGTTCACGTTCACCCCTCCACTTT. It specifies CASSLQGSSRSPLHF.